This passage covers 27 T cell receptor beta chains from one sample sequenced in a study of cytomegalovirus exposure and HLA in healthy donors (TCRdb year 2017). Library construction relied on the immunoSEQ multiplex PCR assay. For the multiplex PCR, a mixture combining 60 forward primers for TCR Vbeta segments and 13 reverse primers for TCR Jbeta segments was used. TCRdb obtained this table from immuneACCESS and retained in-frame rearrangements with V and J assigned. These tables miss some clones; where compared with another copy, unresolved V genes account for less than half of the shortfall, and the remainder is unexplained. The sample profile shows over 100,000 clones; around 64% of them were found once. The top ten hold 2.2% of the sample. The specimen sequenced was PBMCs. Receptor source: a woman under 40 in good health and CMV-seronegative.

The rearrangement uses TRBV7-6 and TRBJ2-2; possibly TRBD1 for D (5 bases). The CDR3 spans 15 residues. Looked up from germline, CDR1 is SGHVS and CDR2 is FNYEAQ. The V end was cut by 5 bases, the J end by 1 base, with 11 bases between. The CDR3: CASSLLTVNTGELFF. In nucleotides, the CDR3 is TGTGCCAGCAGCCTTTTGACAGTGAACACCGGGGAGCTGTTTTTT.

V and J are TRBV21-1 and TRBJ1-3; TRBD1 is taken as the D call from the table, unchecked against the DNA. TRBV21-1 constitutes a pseudogene. The length of the CDR3 is 15 residues. The CDR3 protein is CASSKGGRTGNTIYF. For the CDR3, the DNA is TGTGCCAGCAGCAAAGGTGGCAGGACTGGAAACACCATATATTTT.

Only a few counts were recorded for this clone. The chain combines TRBV6-1 with TRBJ1-1; D may be TRBD1 (5 bases). Germline CDR1 reads MNHNS; CDR2 reads SASEGT. The germline V and J ends were trimmed by 4 bases and 1 base, with 7 bases remaining between them. This CDR3 spans 13 amino acids. CDR3 protein: CASSGTTNTEAFF. CDR3 DNA sequence: TGTGCCAGCAGTGGGACAACGAACACTGAAGCTTTCTTT.

The chain has TRBV2 and TRBJ1-1, with D unresolved. There are 13 residues in the CDR3. V gave up 2 bases and J gave up 5 bases, with 9 bases separating them. Germline values: CDR1 SNHLY, CDR2 FYNNEI. CDR3 protein: CASSERGRTEAFF. The CDR3 coding sequence is TGTGCCAGCAGTGAACGGGGTAGAACTGAAGCTTTCTTT.

The gene calls are TRBV29-1 and TRBJ1-2, with a tentative D call TRBD1 (5 bases). The V end was cut by 6 bases, the J end by 0 bases, with 11 bases between. CDR1 and CDR2 from the germline V gene are SQVTM and ANQGSEA. The CDR3 covers 13 residues. CDR3 in amino acids: CSVGSGANYGYTF. The CDR3 DNA follows: TGCAGCGTCGGGTCGGGGGCTAACTATGGCTACACCTTC.

The J gene is TRBJ1-1, the V gene TRBV4-3, with D possibly TRBD1 on 5 matching bases. The CDR3 has 16 residues. The V gene lost 5 bases and the J gene lost 0 bases, with 16 bases spanning the gap. The germline CDR1 and CDR2 sequences are LGHNA and YSLEER. The CDR3 loop reads CASSKLTVSMNTEAFF. The CDR3 bases are TGCGCCAGCAGCAAGTTGACAGTTTCCATGAACACTGAAGCTTTCTTT.

The chain combines TRBV14 with TRBJ2-1; D gene uncertain. The V and J ends lost 4 bases and 8 bases respectively, with 9 bases between them. The CDR3 runs to 12 residues. Germline-derived CDR1 and CDR2 are SGHDN and FVKESK. The CDR3 reads CASSPSGHEQFF. The CDR3 DNA reads TGTGCCAGCAGCCCCAGTGGGCATGAGCAGTTCTTC.

The rearrangement joins TRBV10-2 to TRBJ2-1; TRBD2 matches 8 bases. Germline V gene data show CDR1 as WSHSY and CDR2 as SAAADI. CDR3 length: 15 residues. Trimming cost V 0 bases and J 4 bases; bases outside gene matches: 2. CDR3 region: CASSESSGGYNEQFF. As DNA, the CDR3 is TGCGCCAGCAGTGAGTCGTCGGGAGGGTACAATGAGCAGTTCTTC.

V gene TRBV4-1 combines with J gene TRBJ1-2; a weak D match, TRBD1 (5 bases). The CDR3 runs 15 residues. Germline assignment: CDR1 MGHRA and CDR2 YSYEKL. V lost 2 bases and J lost 7, with 17 bases in between. The chain's CDR3 is CASSQLVGRGRGYTF. The CDR3 bases are TGCGCCAGCAGCCAACTGGTGGGAAGGGGCCGTGGCTACACCTTC.

This sequence joins TRBV4-1 and TRBJ2-1, with 7 bases identical to TRBD1. Germline CDR1 and CDR2: MGHRA and YSYEKL. The CDR3 is 15 amino acids. J was trimmed by 9 bases and V by 1 base; bases with no gene match: 9. CDR3 sequence: CASSQVSQGGGEQFF. CDR3 coding DNA: TGCGCCAGCAGCCAAGTTAGTCAAGGGGGCGGTGAGCAGTTCTTC.

The rearrangement uses TRBV7-2 and TRBJ2-1, with D tentatively TRBD1 (7 bases). CDR1 is SGHTA and CDR2 is FQGNSA in the germline V gene. The V end was cut by 0 bases, the J end by 6 bases, with 12 bases between. This CDR3 has 15 residues. CDR3 protein: CASSLAFQGGNEQFF. CDR3 in DNA: TGTGCCAGCAGCTTAGCCTTTCAGGGGGGCAATGAGCAGTTCTTC.

The V call is TRBV6-1, the J call TRBJ2-1; 7 bases agree with TRBD2. Germline V gives CDR1 MNHNS, CDR2 SASEGT. V gave up 6 bases and J gave up 3 bases; unmatched junction bases: 8. The CDR3 is made up of 15 amino acids. The CDR3 reads CASSPMGGDYNEQFF. The CDR3 DNA reads TGTGCCAGCAGCCCTATGGGGGGGGACTACAATGAGCAGTTCTTC.

The genes are TRBV18 and TRBJ2-7; tentative D call: TRBD1 (6 bases). Germline V gene data show CDR1 as KGHSH and CDR2 as LQKENI. The CDR3 extends over 15 amino acids. The V end was cut by 3 bases, the J end by 5 bases, with 17 bases between. CDR3 DNA sequence: TGTGCCAGCTCACCTACGACAGGTCCGGTCAACGAGCAGTACTTC. Its translation is CASSPTTGPVNEQYF.

This clone was recorded a few times. The chain has TRBV5-1 and TRBJ1-5; 10 bases map to TRBD1. Per germline, CDR1 SGHRS and CDR2 YFSETQ. The CDR3 covers 14 residues. With V trimmed by 0 bases and J by 7 bases, 1 base remained unmatched. The CDR3 DNA sequence: TGCGCCAGCAGCTTGGAGGGACAGGGGCAGCCCCAGCATTTT. Protein product: CASSLEGQGQPQHF.

The rearrangement joins TRBV6-5 to TRBJ2-3; D may be TRBD2 (6 bases). CDR3 length: 14 amino acids. Trimming took 7 bases from V and 6 from J, leaving 17 bases between them. Per germline, CDR1 MNHEY and CDR2 SVGAGI. The CDR3 loop is CASKRSGEGDTQYF. DNA of the CDR3: TGTGCCAGCAAAAGGTCGGGAGAGGGTGATACGCAGTATTTT.

The V gene is TRBV27, the J gene TRBJ1-1; D not certain. The CDR3 spans 13 residues. Trimming took off 3 bases at V and 1 base at J, with 6 bases between the two ends. From germline, CDR1 is MNHEY and CDR2 SMNVEV (reference sequence). The CDR3 nucleotides read TGTGCCAGCAGTTTTCGACAGAACACTGAAGCTTTCTTT. Translation: CASSFRQNTEAFF.

There are a few counts of this clone. The rearrangement links TRBV7-4 to TRBJ2-3; 9 nucleotides line up with TRBD1. The CDR3 length is 17 residues. V shed 4 bases, J shed 4 bases, and the junction held 12 bases outside the gene matches. Germline CDR1 SGHVT, CDR2 SQSDAQ. This chain's CDR3 is CASSSLWTGEVPDTQYF. The CDR3 bases are TGTGCCAGCAGCTCTTTATGGACAGGGGAAGTCCCAGATACGCAGTATTTT.

As concerns this clone: Other DNA sequences of this sample code for an identical CDR3. The J gene is TRBJ2-7, the V gene TRBV30; 7 nucleotides match TRBD2. V shed 3 bases and J 2 bases; nucleotides not matched to a gene: 1. Looked up from germline, CDR1 is GTSNPN and CDR2 is SVGIG (reference sequence). This CDR3 region has 12 residues. DNA of the CDR3: TGTGCCTGGAGCAGCGGGACCTACGAGCAGTACTTC. Its translation: CAWSSGTYEQYF.

The rearrangement uses TRBV30 and TRBJ2-5; D may be TRBD2 (5 bases). Trimming stripped 2 bases from V and 5 bases from J, with 12 bases between. CDR1 and CDR2 (germline): GTSNPN, SVGIG (reference sequence). CDR3 length equals 13 residues. CDR3 residues: CAWSRNTGETQYF. The CDR3 nucleotides are TGTGCCTGGAGTAGGAATACGGGGGAGACCCAGTACTTC.

The chain combines TRBV2 with TRBJ1-2; D might be TRBD1 (5 bases). This CDR3 has 15 amino acids. Germline CDR1 and CDR2: SNHLY and FYNNEI. Trimming cost V 5 bases and J 0 bases, with 13 bases left between them. The CDR3 spells CASSPSGAPNYGYTF. Here the CDR3 DNA reads TGTGCCAGCAGTCCCAGTGGGGCACCTAACTATGGCTACACCTTC.

This rearrangement joins TRBV21-1 to TRBJ1-2; the D call of TRBD1 is as the table states it, not checked on the DNA. TRBV21-1 is assigned pseudogene status. The CDR3 is 16 residues long. The CDR3 loop is CASSKEYRGQINGYTF. CDR3 sequence (DNA): TGTGCCAGCAGCAAAGAGTACAGGGGGCAGATAAATGGCTACACCTTC.

The genes are TRBV4-1 and TRBJ2-2; TRBD1 matches at 8 bases. The CDR3 is 15 amino acids. V lost 6 bases, J lost 1 base, and 4 bases stayed unmatched. Germline V gives CDR1 MGHRA, CDR2 YSYEKL. The CDR3 region has the DNA TGCGCCAGCAGGCCAGGGGGCCGGAACACCGGGGAGCTGTTTTTT. Translation: CASRPGGRNTGELFF.

The DNA for the CDR3 is TGTGCCAGCAGTGTCGAAGGACAAACCACCTACGAGCAGTACTTC. Protein: CASSVEGQTTYEQYF. The J gene is TRBJ2-7, the V gene TRBV2, with TRBD1 as a possible D gene (5 bases). CDR3 length: 15 amino acids. V dropped 4 bases and J dropped 2 bases, with 15 bases sitting between them. Germline V gene lookup returns CDR1 SNHLY and CDR2 FYNNEI. Variable domain in full (rest from reference TRBV2 and TRBJ2-7): EPEVTQTPSHQVTQMGQEVILRCVPISNHLYFYWYRQILGQKVEFLVSFYNNEISEKSEIFDDQFSVERPDGSNFTLKIRSTKLEDSAMYFCASSVEGQTTYEQYFGPGTRLTVT.

V usage is TRBV10-2 and J usage is TRBJ2-7; D may be TRBD1 (5 bases). Trimming removed 6 bases from V and 4 bases from J, with 13 bases in between. The CDR3 covers 13 residues. Germline lookup yields CDR1 WSHSY and CDR2 SAAADI. The DNA for the CDR3 is TGCGCCAGCAGGGAACAGAACAGGTACGAGCAGTACTTC. Translating gives CASREQNRYEQYF.

This clone was recorded once. The chain uses TRBV5-6 and TRBJ2-1, with a possible D match to TRBD1 (5 bases). The CDR3 consists of 15 residues. The V end lost 0 bases, the J end lost 0 bases, and 7 bases lay between the germline ends. Germline V CDR1 and CDR2: SGHDT, YYEEEE. The DNA for the CDR3 is TGTGCCAGCAGCTTGGATAGGGGCTCCTACAATGAGCAGTTCTTC. This codes for CASSLDRGSYNEQFF.

This clone was picked up a small number of times. The chain couples TRBV4-1 to TRBJ1-5; D might be TRBD1 (5 bases). Looked up from germline, CDR1 is MGHRA and CDR2 is YSYEKL. The V end lost 1 base, the J end lost 2 bases, and 15 bases lay between the germline ends. CDR3 length: 17 amino acids. The CDR3 nucleotides are TGCGCCAGCAGCCAAGGGAGTGGAGGGACGGGCAATCAGCCCCAGCATTTT. This translates into CASSQGSGGTGNQPQHF.

The chain combines TRBV30 with TRBJ1-6; TRBD1 matches at 9 bases. Germline values: CDR1 GTSNPN, CDR2 SVGIG (reference sequence). After removal of 2 bases from V and 11 bases from J, the junction contained 13 bases not matched to a gene. This CDR3 comprises 16 residues. The CDR3 DNA sequence: TGTGCCTGGAGTCCGCCGCCGGGACAGGGTCATGCACCCCTCCACTTT. Amino acid sequence: CAWSPPPGQGHAPLHF.